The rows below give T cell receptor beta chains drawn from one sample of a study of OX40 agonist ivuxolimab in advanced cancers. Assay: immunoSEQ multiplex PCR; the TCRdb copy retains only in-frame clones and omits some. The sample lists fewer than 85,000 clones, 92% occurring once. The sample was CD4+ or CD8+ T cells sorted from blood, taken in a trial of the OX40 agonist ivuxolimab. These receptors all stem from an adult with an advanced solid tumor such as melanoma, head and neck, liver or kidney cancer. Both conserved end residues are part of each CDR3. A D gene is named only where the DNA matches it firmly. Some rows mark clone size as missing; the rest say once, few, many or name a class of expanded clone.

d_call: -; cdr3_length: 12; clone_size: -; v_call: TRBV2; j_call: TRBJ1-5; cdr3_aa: CASSEWNQPQHF; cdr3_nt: TGTGCCAGCAGTGAGTGGAATCAGCCCCAGCATTTT
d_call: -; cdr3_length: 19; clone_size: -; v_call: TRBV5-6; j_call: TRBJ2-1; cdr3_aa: CASRLGALRNGTMRVGQFF; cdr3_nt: TGTGCCAGCAGACTGGGGGCTCTCCGCAATGGTACAATGCGGGTTGGGCAGTTCTTC
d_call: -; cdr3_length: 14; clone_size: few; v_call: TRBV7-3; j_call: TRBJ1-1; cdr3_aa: CASSLAGSNTEAFF; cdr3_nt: TGTGCCAGCAGCTTAGCAGGGTCAAACACTGAAGCTTTCTTT
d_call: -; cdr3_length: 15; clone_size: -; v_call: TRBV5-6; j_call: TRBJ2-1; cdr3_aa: CASSLEPRLGGEQFF; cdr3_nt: TGTGCCAGCAGCTTGGAGCCTCGACTAGGGGGTGAGCAGTTCTTC
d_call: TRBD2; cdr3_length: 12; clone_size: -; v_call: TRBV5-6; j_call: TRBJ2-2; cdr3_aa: CASSGAGGKLFF; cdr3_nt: TGTGCCAGCAGCGGAGCGGGGGGGAAGCTGTTTTTT
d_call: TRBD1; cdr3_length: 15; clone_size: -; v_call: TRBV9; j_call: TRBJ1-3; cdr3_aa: CATSNGQGAGNTIYF; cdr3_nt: TGTGCCACCTCAAATGGTCAGGGGGCTGGAAACACCATATATTTT
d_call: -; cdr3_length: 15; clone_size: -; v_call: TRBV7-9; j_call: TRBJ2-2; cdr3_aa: CASSFGTPNTGELFF; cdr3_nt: TGTGCCAGCAGCTTCGGGACACCGAACACCGGGGAGCTGTTTTTT
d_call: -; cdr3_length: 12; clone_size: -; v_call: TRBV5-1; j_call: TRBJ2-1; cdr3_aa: CASSLEGNEQFF; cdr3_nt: TGCGCCAGCAGCTTGGAGGGTAATGAGCAGTTCTTC
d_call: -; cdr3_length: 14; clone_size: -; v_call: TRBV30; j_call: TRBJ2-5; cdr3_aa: CAWSLINPRETQYF; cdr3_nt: TGTGCCTGGAGTCTTATCAACCCCCGGGAGACCCAGTACTTC
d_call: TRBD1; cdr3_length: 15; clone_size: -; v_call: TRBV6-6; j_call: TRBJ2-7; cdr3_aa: CASSYPWDRDYEQYF; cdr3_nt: TGTGCCAGCAGTTACCCCTGGGACAGGGACTACGAGCAGTACTTC
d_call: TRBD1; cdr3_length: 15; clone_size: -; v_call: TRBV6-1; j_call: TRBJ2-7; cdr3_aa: CASSENRGSPLEQYF; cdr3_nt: TGTGCCAGCTCCGAAAACAGGGGATCTCCCCTCGAGCAGTACTTC
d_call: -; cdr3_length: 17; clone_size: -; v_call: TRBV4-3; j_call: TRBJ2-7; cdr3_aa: CASSQDPGREGWNEQYF; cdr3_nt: TGCGCCAGCAGCCAAGATCCGGGCAGAGAGGGTTGGAACGAGCAGTACTTC
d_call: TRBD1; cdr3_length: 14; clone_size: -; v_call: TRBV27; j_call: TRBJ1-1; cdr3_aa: CASSPQGDGTEAFF; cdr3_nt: TGTGCCAGCAGCCCTCAGGGGGATGGCACTGAAGCTTTCTTT
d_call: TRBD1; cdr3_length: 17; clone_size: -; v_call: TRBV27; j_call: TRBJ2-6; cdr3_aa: CASRDRGQPSGANVLTF; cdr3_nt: TGTGCCAGCAGGGACAGGGGGCAACCCTCTGGGGCCAACGTCCTGACTTTC
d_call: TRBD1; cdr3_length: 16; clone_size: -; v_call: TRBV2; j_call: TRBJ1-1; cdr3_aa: CASSLRTGGLDTEAFF; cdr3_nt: TGTGCCAGCAGTCTAAGGACAGGGGGCTTGGACACTGAAGCTTTCTTT
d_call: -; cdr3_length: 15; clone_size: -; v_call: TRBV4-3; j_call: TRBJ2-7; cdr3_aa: CASSHMTVSSYEQYF; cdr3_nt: TGCGCCAGCAGCCACATGACAGTTTCTTCCTACGAGCAGTACTTC
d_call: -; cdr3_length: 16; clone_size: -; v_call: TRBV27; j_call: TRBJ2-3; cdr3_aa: CASSPDSYPSTDTQYF; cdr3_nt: TGTGCCAGCAGTCCGGACAGTTACCCGAGCACAGATACGCAGTATTTT
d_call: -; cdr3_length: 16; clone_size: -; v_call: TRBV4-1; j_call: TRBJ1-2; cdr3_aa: CASSQDVPGRRYGYTF; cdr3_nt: TGCGCCAGCAGCCAAGATGTTCCAGGGCGAAGGTATGGCTACACCTTC
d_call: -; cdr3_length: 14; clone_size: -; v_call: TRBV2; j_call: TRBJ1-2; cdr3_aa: CASINQGTVEGCTF; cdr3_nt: TGTGCCAGCATTAATCAGGGGACCGTTGAGGGTTGTACCTTC
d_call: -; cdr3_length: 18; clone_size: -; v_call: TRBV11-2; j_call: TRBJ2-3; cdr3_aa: CASSLAPDFGTATDTQYF; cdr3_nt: TGTGCCAGCAGCTTAGCGCCCGACTTTGGGACGGCCACAGATACGCAGTATTTT
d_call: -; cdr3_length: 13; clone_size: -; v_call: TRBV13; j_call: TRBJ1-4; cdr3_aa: CASSPEGNEKLFF; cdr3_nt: TGTGCCAGCAGCCCTGAGGGGAATGAAAAACTGTTTTTT
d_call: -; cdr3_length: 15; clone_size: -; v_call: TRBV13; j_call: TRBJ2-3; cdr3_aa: CASRLGGSSTDTQYF; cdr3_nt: TGTGCCAGCAGATTAGGTGGCTCTAGCACAGATACGCAGTATTTT
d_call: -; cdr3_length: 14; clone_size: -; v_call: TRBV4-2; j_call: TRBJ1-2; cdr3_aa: CASSPDSGGNGYTF; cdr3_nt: TGTGCCAGCAGCCCGGACAGCGGGGGGAATGGCTACACCTTC
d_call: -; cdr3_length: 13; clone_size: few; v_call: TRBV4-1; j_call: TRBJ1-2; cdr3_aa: CASSHSGAYGYTF; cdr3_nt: TGCGCCAGCAGCCACTCAGGGGCCTATGGCTACACCTTC
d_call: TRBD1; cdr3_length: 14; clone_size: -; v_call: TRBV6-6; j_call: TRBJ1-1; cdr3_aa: CASSIQGAFTEAFF; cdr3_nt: TGTGCCAGCAGCATCCAGGGGGCCTTCACTGAAGCTTTCTTT
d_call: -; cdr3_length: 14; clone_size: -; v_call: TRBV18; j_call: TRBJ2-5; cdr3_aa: CASSSGDAKETQYF; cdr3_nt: TGTGCCAGCTCGTCCGGGGACGCGAAAGAGACCCAGTACTTC
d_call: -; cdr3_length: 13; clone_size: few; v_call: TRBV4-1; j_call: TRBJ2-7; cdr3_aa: CASSQMADYEQYF; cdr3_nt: TGCGCCAGCAGCCAGATGGCAGACTACGAGCAGTACTTC
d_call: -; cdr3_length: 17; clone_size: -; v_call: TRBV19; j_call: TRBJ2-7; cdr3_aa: CASSWAVGESPPYEQYF; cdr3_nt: TGTGCCAGTAGTTGGGCGGTAGGTGAGTCGCCCCCCTACGAGCAGTACTTC
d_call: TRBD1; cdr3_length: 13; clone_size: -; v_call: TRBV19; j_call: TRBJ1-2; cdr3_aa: CASRGQDNYGYTF; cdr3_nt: TGTGCCAGTAGGGGACAGGATAACTATGGCTACACCTTC
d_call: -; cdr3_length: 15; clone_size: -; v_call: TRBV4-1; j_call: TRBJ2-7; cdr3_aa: CASSPRDSHSYEQYF; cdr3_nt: TGCGCCAGCAGCCCCCGGGACTCCCACTCCTACGAGCAGTACTTC
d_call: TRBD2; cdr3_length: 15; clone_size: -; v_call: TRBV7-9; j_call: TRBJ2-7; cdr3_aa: CASSGKRGGSYEQYF; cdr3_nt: TGTGCCAGCAGCGGAAAGCGGGGGGGATCCTACGAGCAGTACTTC
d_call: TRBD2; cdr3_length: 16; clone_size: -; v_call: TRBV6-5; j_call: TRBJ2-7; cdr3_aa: CASSYSASGGLYEQYF; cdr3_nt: TGTGCCAGCAGTTACTCGGCTAGCGGGGGGCTCTACGAGCAGTACTTC
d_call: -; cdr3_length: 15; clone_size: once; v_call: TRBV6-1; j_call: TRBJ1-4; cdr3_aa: CASSLGRRANEKLFF; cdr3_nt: TGTGCCAGCAGCCTTGGACGGAGGGCTAATGAAAAACTGTTTTTT
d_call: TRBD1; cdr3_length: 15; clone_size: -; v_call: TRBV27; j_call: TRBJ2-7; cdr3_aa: CASSFFEGQVDEQYF; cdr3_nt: TGTGCCAGCAGTTTTTTTGAGGGACAGGTCGACGAGCAGTACTTC
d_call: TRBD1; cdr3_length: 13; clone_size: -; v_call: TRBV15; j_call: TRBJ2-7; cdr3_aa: CATSSTGAYEQYF; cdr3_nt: TGTGCCACCAGCAGTACAGGGGCCTACGAGCAGTACTTC
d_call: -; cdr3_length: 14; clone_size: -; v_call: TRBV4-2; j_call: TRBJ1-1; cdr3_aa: CASSRSVVNTEAFF; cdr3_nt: TGTGCCAGCAGCCGGTCCGTGGTGAACACTGAAGCTTTCTTT
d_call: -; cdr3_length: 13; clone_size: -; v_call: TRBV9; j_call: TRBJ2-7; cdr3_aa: CASSVGTAYEQYF; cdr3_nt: TGTGCCAGCAGCGTCGGGACGGCCTACGAGCAGTACTTC
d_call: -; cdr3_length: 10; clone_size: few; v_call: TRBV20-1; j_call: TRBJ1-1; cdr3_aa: CSASIGEAFF; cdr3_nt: TGCAGTGCTAGTATAGGCGAAGCTTTCTTT
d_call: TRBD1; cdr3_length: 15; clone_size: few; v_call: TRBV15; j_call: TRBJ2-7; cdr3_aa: CATSHRTGEGYEQYF; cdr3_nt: TGTGCCACCAGCCACCGGACAGGGGAAGGCTACGAGCAGTACTTC
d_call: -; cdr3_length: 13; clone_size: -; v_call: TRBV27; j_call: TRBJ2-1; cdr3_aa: CASSLYRVHEQFF; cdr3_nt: TGTGCCAGCAGCCTGTACAGGGTACATGAGCAGTTCTTC
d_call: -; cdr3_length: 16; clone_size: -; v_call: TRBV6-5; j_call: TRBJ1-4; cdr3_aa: CASSYQTGRDNEKLFF; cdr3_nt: TGTGCCAGCAGTTACCAAACAGGGCGAGATAATGAAAAACTGTTTTTT
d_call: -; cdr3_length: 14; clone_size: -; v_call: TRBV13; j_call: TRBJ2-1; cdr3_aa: CASSLISQTHEQFF; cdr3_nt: TGTGCCAGCAGCTTAATCTCCCAGACGCACGAGCAGTTCTTC
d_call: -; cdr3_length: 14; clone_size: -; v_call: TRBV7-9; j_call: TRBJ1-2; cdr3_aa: CASSAEGRGYGYTF; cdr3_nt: TGTGCCAGCAGCGCCGAGGGGAGAGGCTATGGCTACACCTTC
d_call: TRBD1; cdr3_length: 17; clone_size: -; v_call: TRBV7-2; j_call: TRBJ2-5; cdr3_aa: CASSREGTTGYRETQYF; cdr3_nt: TGTGCCAGCAGCCGAGAGGGGACGACAGGGTATCGGGAGACCCAGTACTTC
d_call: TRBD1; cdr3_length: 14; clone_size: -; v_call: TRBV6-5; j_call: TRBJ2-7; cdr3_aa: CASSYGRQGYEQYF; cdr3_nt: TGTGCCAGCAGTTACGGGAGACAGGGCTACGAGCAGTACTTC
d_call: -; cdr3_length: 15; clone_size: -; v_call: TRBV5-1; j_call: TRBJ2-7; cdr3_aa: CASSLPGRSSYEQYF; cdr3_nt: TGCGCCAGCAGCTTGCCGGGACGGAGCTCCTACGAGCAGTACTTC
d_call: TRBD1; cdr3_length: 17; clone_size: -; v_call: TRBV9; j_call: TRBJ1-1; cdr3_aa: CASSVPIETGGNTEAFF; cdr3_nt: TGTGCCAGCAGCGTACCCATTGAGACAGGGGGTAACACTGAAGCTTTCTTT
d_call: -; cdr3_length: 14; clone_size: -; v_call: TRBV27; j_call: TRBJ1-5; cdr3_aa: CASSFGTANQPQHF; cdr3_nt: TGTGCCAGCAGTTTTGGCACTGCCAATCAGCCCCAGCATTTT
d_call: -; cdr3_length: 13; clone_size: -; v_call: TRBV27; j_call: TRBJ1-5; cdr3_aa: CASSFGRHQPQHF; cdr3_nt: TGTGCCAGCAGTTTTGGCAGACATCAGCCCCAGCATTTT
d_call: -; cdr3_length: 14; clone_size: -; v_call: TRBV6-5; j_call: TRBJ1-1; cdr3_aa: CASSPGHVNTEAFF; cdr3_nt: TGTGCCAGCAGCCCCGGACACGTTAACACTGAAGCTTTCTTT
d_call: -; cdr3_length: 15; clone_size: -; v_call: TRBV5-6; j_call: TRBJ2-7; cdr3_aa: CASSLALSSFYEQYF; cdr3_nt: TGTGCCAGCAGCTTGGCCTTATCTTCCTTCTACGAGCAGTACTTC
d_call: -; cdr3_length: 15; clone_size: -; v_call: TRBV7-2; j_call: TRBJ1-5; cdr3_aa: CASSFWAGSNQPQHF; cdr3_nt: TGTGCCAGCAGCTTCTGGGCAGGGAGCAATCAGCCCCAGCATTTT
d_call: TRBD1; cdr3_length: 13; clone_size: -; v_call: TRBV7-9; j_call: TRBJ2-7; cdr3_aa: CASRAGGRYEQYF; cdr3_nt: TGTGCCAGCAGGGCAGGGGGTCGTTACGAGCAGTACTTC